Listed below are T cell receptor beta chains from one sample, sequenced in a study of blood T cell repertoires in COVID-19. Method: immunoSEQ multiplex PCR; TCRdb's copy keeps in-frame clones and lacks some. The top ten clones hold approximately 0.7% of a sample with 200,000 to 300,000 clones, approximately 86% of them seen once. The sample consisted of peripheral blood. The receptors shown here come from a human donor in a cohort sampled during active COVID-19. The CDR3 runs from the conserved cysteine through the conserved F or W. D genes are given only for firm matches. Only some rows state a clone size, as once, few, many or a class for expanded clones.

CDR3aa,j_gene,d_gene,v_gene,abundance,len
CASSVEGTGLYEQYF,TRBJ2-7,TRBD1,TRBV9,NA,15
CASSYSTGSEQYF,TRBJ2-7,NA,TRBV6-5,NA,13
CASSSGTGSRNTEAFF,TRBJ1-1,TRBD1,TRBV11-2,once,16
CAQHRSASTDTQYF,TRBJ2-3,NA,TRBV3-1/TRBV3-2,NA,14
CASGRGTEAFF,TRBJ1-1,NA,TRBV6-5,NA,11
CASSPPESNQPQHF,TRBJ1-5,NA,TRBV4-1,few,14
CASSLIGGNEAFF,TRBJ1-1,NA,TRBV5-1,NA,13
CASGPEGTLGNTIYF,TRBJ1-3,NA,TRBV7-9,NA,15
CASSEVGHRVENGYTF,TRBJ1-2,NA,TRBV2,NA,16
CASSMTGGAANVLTF,TRBJ2-6,TRBD1,TRBV5-6,NA,15
CASSLAGALVHEQYF,TRBJ2-7,NA,TRBV7-2,once,15
CASSWRLGKYF,TRBJ2-7,NA,TRBV21-1,NA,11
CASTSRGQANVLTF,TRBJ2-6,TRBD1,TRBV6-5,NA,14
CASSFQTSGRGFLRTDTQYF,TRBJ2-3,TRBD2,TRBV28,NA,20
CASSLRASPKMEQYF,TRBJ2-7,NA,TRBV5-1,NA,15
CASSIDRGRNTEAFF,TRBJ1-1,TRBD1,TRBV14,NA,15
CASSLLSGGLTEAFF,TRBJ1-1,TRBD1,TRBV3-1/TRBV3-2,NA,15
CATSDSGTANNEQFF,TRBJ2-1,TRBD1,TRBV24-1,NA,15
CASSFQTGISYEQYF,TRBJ2-7,NA,TRBV6-5,NA,15
CASSLVSPLAGGGSSYEQYF,TRBJ2-7,TRBD2,TRBV13,NA,20
CASSLAGTNVLTF,TRBJ2-6,NA,TRBV6-2/TRBV6-3,NA,13
CASSFSRGGLSPLHF,TRBJ1-6,NA,TRBV27,NA,15
CASSIDRGEKLFF,TRBJ1-4,TRBD1,TRBV6-5,NA,13
CASGPGGTTEAFF,TRBJ1-1,NA,TRBV6-5,NA,13
CASTGPAGQGNTIYF,TRBJ1-3,NA,TRBV6-5,NA,15
CASSRGTANTGELFF,TRBJ2-2,TRBD1,TRBV5-1,NA,15
CATSPGLAGVGEQFF,TRBJ2-1,TRBD2,TRBV24-1,NA,15
CASSPRTSGISEQYF,TRBJ2-7,TRBD2,TRBV5-1,NA,15
CASSPGGTLNNEQFF,TRBJ2-1,NA,TRBV11-2,NA,15
CASLPLAPEAFEQYF,TRBJ2-7,NA,TRBV7-2,once,15
CASSFTGYNEQFF,TRBJ2-1,NA,TRBV6-6,once,13
CASSRRSASGRNEQFF,TRBJ2-1,TRBD2,TRBV7-8,NA,16